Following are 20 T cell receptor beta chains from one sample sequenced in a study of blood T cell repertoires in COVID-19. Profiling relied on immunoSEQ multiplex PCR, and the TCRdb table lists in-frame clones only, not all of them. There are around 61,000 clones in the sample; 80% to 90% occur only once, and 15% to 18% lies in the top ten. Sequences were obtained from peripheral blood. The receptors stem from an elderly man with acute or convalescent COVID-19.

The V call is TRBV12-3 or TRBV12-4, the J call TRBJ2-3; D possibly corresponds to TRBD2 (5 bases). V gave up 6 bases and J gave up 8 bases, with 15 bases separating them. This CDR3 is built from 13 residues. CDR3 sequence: CASSTRAGGTQYF. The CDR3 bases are TGTGCCAGCAGCACCCGGGCGGGCGGTACGCAGTATTTT.

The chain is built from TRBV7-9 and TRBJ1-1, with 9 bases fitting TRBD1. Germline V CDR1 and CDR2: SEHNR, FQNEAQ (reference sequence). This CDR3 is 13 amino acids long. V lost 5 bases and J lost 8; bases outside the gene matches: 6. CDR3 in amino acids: CASSNRGLGEAFF. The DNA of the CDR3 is TGTGCCAGCAGCAACAGGGGGCTGGGGGAAGCTTTCTTT.

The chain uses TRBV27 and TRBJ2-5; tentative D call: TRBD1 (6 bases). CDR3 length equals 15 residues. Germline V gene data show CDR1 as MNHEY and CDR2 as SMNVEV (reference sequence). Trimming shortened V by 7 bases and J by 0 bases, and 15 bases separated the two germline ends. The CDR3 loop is CASTFRGTYQETQYF. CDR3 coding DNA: TGTGCCAGCACATTCAGGGGAACGTACCAAGAGACCCAGTACTTC.

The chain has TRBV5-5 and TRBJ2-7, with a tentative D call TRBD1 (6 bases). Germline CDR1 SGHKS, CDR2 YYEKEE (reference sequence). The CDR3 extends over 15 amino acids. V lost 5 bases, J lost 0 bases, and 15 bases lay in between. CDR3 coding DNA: TGTGCCAGCAGTCCAGATCAGGGGAGCTCCTACGAGCAGTACTTC. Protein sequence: CASSPDQGSSYEQYF.

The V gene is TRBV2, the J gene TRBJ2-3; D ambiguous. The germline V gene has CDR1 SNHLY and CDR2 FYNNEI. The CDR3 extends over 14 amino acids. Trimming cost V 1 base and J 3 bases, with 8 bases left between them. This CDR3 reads CASSEGGRTDTQYF. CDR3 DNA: TGTGCCAGCAGTGAAGGAGGTAGGACAGATACGCAGTATTTT.

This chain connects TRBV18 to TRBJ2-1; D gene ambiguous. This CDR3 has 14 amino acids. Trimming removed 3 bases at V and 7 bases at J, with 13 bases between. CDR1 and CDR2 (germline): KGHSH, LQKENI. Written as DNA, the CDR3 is TGTGCCAGCTCACCTACTCAATCCGGGAATGAGCAGTTCTTC. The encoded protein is CASSPTQSGNEQFF.

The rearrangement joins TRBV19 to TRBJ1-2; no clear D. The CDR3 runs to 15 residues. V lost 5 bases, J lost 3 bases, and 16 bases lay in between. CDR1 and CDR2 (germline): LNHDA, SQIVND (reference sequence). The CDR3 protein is CASSGLRTGDYGYTF. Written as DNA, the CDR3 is TGTGCCAGTAGTGGCCTAAGGACGGGAGACTATGGCTACACCTTC.

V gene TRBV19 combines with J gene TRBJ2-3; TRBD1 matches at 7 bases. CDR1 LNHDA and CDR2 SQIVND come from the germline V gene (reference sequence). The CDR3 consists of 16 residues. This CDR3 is CAAPPSGTVLTDTQYF. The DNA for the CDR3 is TGTGCTGCGCCACCATCCGGGACAGTTCTCACAGATACGCAGTATTTT.

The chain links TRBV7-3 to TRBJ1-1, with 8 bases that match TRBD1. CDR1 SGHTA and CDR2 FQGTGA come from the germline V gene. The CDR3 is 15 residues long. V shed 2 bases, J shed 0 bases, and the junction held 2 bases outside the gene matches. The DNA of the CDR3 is TGTGCCAGCAGCTTATTACAGGGGGTGAACACTGAAGCTTTCTTT. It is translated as CASSLLQGVNTEAFF.

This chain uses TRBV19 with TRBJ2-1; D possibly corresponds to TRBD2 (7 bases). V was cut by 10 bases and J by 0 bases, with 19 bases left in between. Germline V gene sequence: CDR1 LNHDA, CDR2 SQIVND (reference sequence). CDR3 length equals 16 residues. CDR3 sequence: CATRDEGGTSYNEQFF. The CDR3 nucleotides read TGTGCCACCAGAGACGAGGGGGGGACCTCCTACAATGAGCAGTTCTTC.

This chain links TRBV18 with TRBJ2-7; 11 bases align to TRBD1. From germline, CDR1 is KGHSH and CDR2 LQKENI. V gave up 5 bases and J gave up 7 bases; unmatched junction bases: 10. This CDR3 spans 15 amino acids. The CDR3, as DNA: TGTGCCAGCTCATACACGGGGACAGGGGGGAAAGAGCAGTACTTC. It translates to CASSYTGTGGKEQYF.

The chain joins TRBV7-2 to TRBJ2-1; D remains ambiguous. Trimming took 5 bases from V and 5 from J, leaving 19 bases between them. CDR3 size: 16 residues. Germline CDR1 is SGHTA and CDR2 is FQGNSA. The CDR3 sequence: CASSPSRHSLDNEQFF. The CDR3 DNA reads TGTGCCAGCAGCCCATCGAGGCACTCGCTAGACAATGAGCAGTTCTTC.

The CDR3: CASSPAGRGARAQFF. The DNA of the CDR3 is TGTGCCAGCAGCCCCGCTGGGCGGGGGGCCAGGGCGCAGTTCTTC. The chain employs TRBV7-2 and TRBJ2-1; 8 bases line up with TRBD2. The CDR3 has 15 amino acids. In germline, CDR1 is SGHTA, CDR2 FQGNSA. With V trimmed by 5 bases and J by 12 bases, 15 bases remained unmatched.

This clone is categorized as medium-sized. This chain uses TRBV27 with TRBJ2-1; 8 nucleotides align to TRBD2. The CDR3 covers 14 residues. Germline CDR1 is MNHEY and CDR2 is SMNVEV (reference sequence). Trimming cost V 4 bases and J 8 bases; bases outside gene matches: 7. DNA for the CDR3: TGTGCCAGCAGTTCACGTTCGGGGGGGGATGAGCAGTTCTTC. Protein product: CASSSRSGGDEQFF.

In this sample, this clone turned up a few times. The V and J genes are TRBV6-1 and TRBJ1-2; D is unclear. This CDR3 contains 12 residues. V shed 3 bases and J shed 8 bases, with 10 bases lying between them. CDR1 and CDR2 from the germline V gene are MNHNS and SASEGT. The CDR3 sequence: CASSEVYRGYTF. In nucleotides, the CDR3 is TGTGCCAGCAGTGAGGTCTATCGAGGCTACACCTTC.

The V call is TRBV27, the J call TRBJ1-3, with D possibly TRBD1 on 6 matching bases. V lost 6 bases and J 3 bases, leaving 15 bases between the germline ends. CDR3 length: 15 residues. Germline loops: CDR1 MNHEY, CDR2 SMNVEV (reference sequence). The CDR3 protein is CASRPLQGFGNTIYF. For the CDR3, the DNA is TGTGCCAGCAGGCCCCTACAGGGATTTGGAAACACCATATATTTT.

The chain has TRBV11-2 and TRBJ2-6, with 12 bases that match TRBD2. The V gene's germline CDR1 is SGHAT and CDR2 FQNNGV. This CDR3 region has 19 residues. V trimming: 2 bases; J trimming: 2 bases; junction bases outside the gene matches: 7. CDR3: CASSLRLAGEGAGANVLTF. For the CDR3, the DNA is TGTGCCAGCAGCTTAAGACTAGCGGGAGAAGGTGCTGGGGCCAACGTCCTGACTTTC.

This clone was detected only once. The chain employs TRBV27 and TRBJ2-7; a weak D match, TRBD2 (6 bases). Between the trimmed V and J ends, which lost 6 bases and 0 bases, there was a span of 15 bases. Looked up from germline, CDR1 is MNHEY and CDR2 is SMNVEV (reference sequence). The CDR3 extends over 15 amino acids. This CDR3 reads CASSQTGVSSYEQYF. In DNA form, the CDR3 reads TGTGCCAGCAGCCAAACGGGGGTTAGCTCCTACGAGCAGTACTTC.

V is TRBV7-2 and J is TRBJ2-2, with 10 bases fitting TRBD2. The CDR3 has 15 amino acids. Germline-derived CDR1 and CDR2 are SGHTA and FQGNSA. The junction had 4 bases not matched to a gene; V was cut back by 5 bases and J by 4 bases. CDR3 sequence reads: CASSILAGLTGELFF. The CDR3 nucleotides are TGTGCCAGCAGCATACTAGCGGGGCTCACCGGGGAGCTGTTTTTT.

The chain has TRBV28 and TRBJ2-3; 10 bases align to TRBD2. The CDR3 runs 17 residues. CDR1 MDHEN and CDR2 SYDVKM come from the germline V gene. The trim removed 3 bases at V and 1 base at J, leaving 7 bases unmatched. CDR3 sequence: CASSLVSGRIGTDTQYF. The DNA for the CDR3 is TGTGCCAGCAGTTTGGTTAGCGGGAGGATCGGCACAGATACGCAGTATTTT.